This T cell receptor (beta chain) originates from a study of T-cell memory formation after mild COVID-19 (dated by TCRdb to 2020 to 2022). Broadly, across the study: TCR sequence clusters from the two donors were found to be largely donor specific. Two young, previously healthy adult volunteers made up the cohort, one male and one female. In a couple of donors, T-cell clones that expanded and contracted after mild COVID-19 were tracked by sequencing TCRalpha and TCRbeta repertoires over time.

Trimming removed 0 bases from V and 4 bases from J, leaving 3 bases between the germline ends. The germline V gene (reference sequence) supplies CDR1 LNHNV and CDR2 YYDKDF. The CDR3 sequence holds 12 residues, the cysteine and phenylalanine included. CDR3 DNA only is kept here, 36 bases in frame from base 1. This clonotype has at least ten counts. Its recognized antigen is unknown. The record has no base qualities; no much larger clone is one base away. Sequencer: Illumina NovaSeq 6000. Using 5'RACE with constant-segment primers, TCRalpha and TCRbeta cDNA libraries were constructed, with sample barcodes and unique molecular identifiers added in the process. RNA was extracted from every sample with Trizol reagent. Library amplification was performed in two PCR steps, and a second sample barcode and Illumina TruSeq adapters were introduced in the second step. Libraries were sequenced on an Illumina NovaSeq with 2 x 150 bp paired-end reads. From the authors' description of their analysis: Reads were demultiplexed and collapsed into UMI-guided consensus sequences with migec v1.2.7. Using mixcr v2.1.11, UMI consensuses were aligned to TRA and TRB V and J templates and then assembled into clonotypes. A clonotype was counted as expanded or contracted only if both edgeR and NoisET called the change significant, with noise models trained on biological replicates. For edgeR calls, a false discovery rate-adjusted p below 0.01 and a log2 fold-change threshold of 1 were applied. As an exploratory analysis of dynamics, max-normalized trajectories of the 1000 most abundant clonotypes were examined with PCA combined with hierarchical clustering. Each responding clone was given a CD4 or CD8 phenotype based on the CD4+ and CD8+ repertoires, which had been sequenced separately. The raw public data were reprocessed by TCRdb itself: fastp quality trimming at Q25, MiXCR clonotype calling, in-frame beta chains only. Entries are consolidated by CDR3 protein sequence, retaining the most common genes and DNA. What appears here as the V and J calls and clone size reflects TCRdb's work, not the paper's. The sample includes hundreds of thousands of distinct CDR3 sequences, with less than 20% observed a single time. Roughly 20% of the sample goes to the ten largest clones.

General conclusions and limits of the study: Only two mild cases were covered in the study, and larger cohorts including severe cases with pre-infection samples were considered necessary. Contracting CD4+ clones were found mainly in CM and EM memory subsets, while CD8+ clones were enriched in EMRA. Some responding clones were found in pre-infection memory, which suggests that pre-existing cross-reactive memory T cells took part in the SARS-CoV-2 response. From day 15 to 85, contracting clones showed balanced CD4/CD8 phenotypes, whereas a second wave of clones that expanded from day 15 to 37 leaned towards CD4+. SARS-CoV-2 specificity of the second-wave clones peaking on day 37 was not confirmed.

Ficoll-Paque density gradient centrifugation was the method used to isolate PBMCs. Sequencing was carried out using PBMCs or a T cell subset sorted from them (not recorded which). The sequence is built from TRBV15 and TRBJ2-5; no D segment can be confidently identified. The source of this sequence is a man younger than 30 who had mild COVID-19 (a few samples of this study predate the infection). The sample titles of this study are shuffled in the database, so cell type and time point are left out; the donor was told from shared clones. This receptor has the CDR3 CATSRDRETQYF. The DNA reads as follows: TGTGCCACCAGCAGAGATAGAGAGACCCAGTACTTC. Beyond the CDR3, the reference TRBV15 and TRBJ2-5 genes provide the residues; the full variable domain reads: DAMVIQNPRYQVTQFGKPVTLSCSQTLNHNVMYWYQQKSSQAPKLLFHYYDKDFNNEADTPDNFQSRRPNTSFCFLDIRSPGLGDTAMYLCATSRDRETQYFGPGTRLLVL.